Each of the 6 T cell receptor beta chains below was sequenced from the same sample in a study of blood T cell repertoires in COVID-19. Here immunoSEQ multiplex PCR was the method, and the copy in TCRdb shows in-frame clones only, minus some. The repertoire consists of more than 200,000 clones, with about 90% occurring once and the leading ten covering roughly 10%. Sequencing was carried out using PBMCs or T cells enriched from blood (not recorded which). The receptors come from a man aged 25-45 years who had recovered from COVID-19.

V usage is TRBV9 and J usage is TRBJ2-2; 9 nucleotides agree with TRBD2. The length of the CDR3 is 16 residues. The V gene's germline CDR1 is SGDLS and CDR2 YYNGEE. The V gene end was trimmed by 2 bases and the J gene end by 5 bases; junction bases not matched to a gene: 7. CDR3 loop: CASSVGLAGLTGELFF. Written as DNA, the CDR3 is TGTGCCAGCAGCGTGGGGCTAGCGGGGCTTACCGGGGAGCTGTTTTTT.

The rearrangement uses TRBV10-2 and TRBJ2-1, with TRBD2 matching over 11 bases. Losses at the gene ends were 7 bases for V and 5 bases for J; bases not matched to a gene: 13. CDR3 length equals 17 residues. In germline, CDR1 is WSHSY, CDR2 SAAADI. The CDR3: CASTGGLRLAGNNEQFF. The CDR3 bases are TGCGCCAGCACGGGGGGACTAAGACTAGCGGGAAACAATGAGCAGTTCTTC.

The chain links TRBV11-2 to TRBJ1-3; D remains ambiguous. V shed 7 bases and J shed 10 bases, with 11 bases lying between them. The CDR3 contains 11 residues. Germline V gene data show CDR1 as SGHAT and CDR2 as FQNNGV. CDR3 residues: CASTPSKTIYF. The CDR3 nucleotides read TGTGCCAGCACCCCATCTAAGACCATATATTTT.

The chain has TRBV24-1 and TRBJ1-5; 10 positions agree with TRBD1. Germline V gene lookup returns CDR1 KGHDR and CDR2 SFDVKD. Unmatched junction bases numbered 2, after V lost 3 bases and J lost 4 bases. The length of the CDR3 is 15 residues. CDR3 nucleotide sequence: TGTGCCACCAGTGATCCGGGACAGGGGAATCAGCCCCAGCATTTT. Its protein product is CATSDPGQGNQPQHF.

CDR3 DNA: TGTGCCAGCAGCTCACGACTAGCGGGTAACACCGGGGAGCTGTTTTTT. Translated: CASSSRLAGNTGELFF. V usage is TRBV7-9 and J usage is TRBJ2-2; 10 bases are shared with TRBD2. CDR3 length equals 16 residues. Germline V lookup: CDR1 SEHNR, CDR2 FQNEAQ (reference sequence). V lost 4 bases to trimming and J lost 2 bases; unmatched junction nucleotides: 4.

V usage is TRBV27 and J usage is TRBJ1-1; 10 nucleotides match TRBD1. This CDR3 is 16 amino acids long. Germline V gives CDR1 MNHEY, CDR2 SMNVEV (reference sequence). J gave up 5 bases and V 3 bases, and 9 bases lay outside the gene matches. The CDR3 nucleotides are TGTGCCAGCAGTTTTAGTTCCGGGACAGGGGTTACTGAAGCTTTCTTT. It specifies CASSFSSGTGVTEAFF.